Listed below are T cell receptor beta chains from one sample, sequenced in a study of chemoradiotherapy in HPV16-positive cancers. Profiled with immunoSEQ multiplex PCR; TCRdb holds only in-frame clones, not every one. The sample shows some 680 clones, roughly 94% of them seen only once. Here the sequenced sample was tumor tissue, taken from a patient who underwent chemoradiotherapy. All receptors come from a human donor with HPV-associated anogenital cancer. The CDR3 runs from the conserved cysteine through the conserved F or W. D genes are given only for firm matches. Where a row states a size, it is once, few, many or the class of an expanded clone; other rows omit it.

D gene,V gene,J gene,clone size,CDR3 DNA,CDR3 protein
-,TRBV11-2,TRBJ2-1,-,TGTGCCAGCAGCAACCCGTACCGCGGGCCCTCCTACAATGAGCAGTTCTTC,CASSNPYRGPSYNEQFF
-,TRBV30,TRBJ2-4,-,TGTGCCTGGGGAGACTGGGAAAACATTCAGTACTTC,CAWGDWENIQYF
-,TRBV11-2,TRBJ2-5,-,TGTGCCAGCAGCTTAAGTGGGGGTTGGTACCAAGAGACCCAGTACTTC,CASSLSGGWYQETQYF
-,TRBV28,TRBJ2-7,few,TGTGCCAGCAGTTTGGACGGTGCGATCTACGAGCAGTACTTC,CASSLDGAIYEQYF
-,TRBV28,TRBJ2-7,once,TGTGCCAGCAGTTTCCCCGGAGCCAGAGTGGAGCAGTACTTC,CASSFPGARVEQYF
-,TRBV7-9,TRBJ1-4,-,TGTGCCAGCGGCCAGCGGGCAACTAATGAAAAACTGTTTTTT,CASGQRATNEKLFF
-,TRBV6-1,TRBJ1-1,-,TGTGCCAGCAGTGGACGTGGGGGGGCGCTCACTGAAGCTTTCTTT,CASSGRGGALTEAFF
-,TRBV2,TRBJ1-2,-,TGTGCCAGCAGTGTAGCAGGCTATGGCTACACCTTC,CASSVAGYGYTF
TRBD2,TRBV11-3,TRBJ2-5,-,TGTGCCAGCAGCTTAGGACTAGCGGGGGCCCAAGAGACCCAGTACTTC,CASSLGLAGAQETQYF
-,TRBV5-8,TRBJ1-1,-,TGTGCCAGCAGCTGGGTTGCAGGGTCTGAAGCTTTCTTT,CASSWVAGSEAFF
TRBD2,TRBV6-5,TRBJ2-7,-,TGTGCCAGCCATAGCAGCGGGAGCGCCTACGAGCAGTACTTC,CASHSSGSAYEQYF
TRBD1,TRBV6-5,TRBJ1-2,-,TGTGCCAGCAGTTACACACAGGGGGCGGGAGGCAACACCTTC,CASSYTQGAGGNTF
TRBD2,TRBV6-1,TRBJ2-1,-,TGTGCCAGCAGTGAAAGCCTAGCGGGAGGGAATGAGCAGTTCTTC,CASSESLAGGNEQFF
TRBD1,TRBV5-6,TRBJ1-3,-,TGTGCCAGCAGCTCGCGGACAGGGCGTGGAAACACCATATATTTT,CASSSRTGRGNTIYF
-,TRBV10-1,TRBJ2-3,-,TGCGCCAGCAGTGAGGGGGGCCCAGCAGATACGCAGTATTTT,CASSEGGPADTQYF
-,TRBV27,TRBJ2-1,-,TGTGCCAGCCGAGCAGGGGCGGGGAATGAGCAGTTCTTC,CASRAGAGNEQFF
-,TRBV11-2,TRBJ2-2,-,TGTGCCAGCAGCTTAGAGAATTCCGGGGAGCTGTTTTTT,CASSLENSGELFF
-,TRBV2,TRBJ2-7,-,TGTGCCAGCAGCAAAGGGGGGACGAGGACCTACGAGCAGTACTTC,CASSKGGTRTYEQYF
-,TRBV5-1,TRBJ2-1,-,TGCGCCAGCAGCTTCAGGAGCTCCTACAATGAGCAGTTCTTC,CASSFRSSYNEQFF
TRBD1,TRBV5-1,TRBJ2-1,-,TGCGCCAGCAGCTTGTGGACAGGGGGCGTTAATGAGCAGTTCTTC,CASSLWTGGVNEQFF
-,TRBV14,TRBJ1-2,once,TGTGCCAGCAGCTTAACTGGACCCGGGGGCTACACCTTC,CASSLTGPGGYTF
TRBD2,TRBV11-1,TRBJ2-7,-,TGTGCCAGCAGCTTTAGCGGGGTCGGCTACGAGCAGTACTTC,CASSFSGVGYEQYF
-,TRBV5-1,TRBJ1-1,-,TGCGCCAGCAGCTTGGGGGGTGTAAACACTGAAGCTTTCTTT,CASSLGGVNTEAFF
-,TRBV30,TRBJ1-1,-,TGTGCCTGGGGGAAAGCAGGGGTGAACACTGAAGCTTTCTTT,CAWGKAGVNTEAFF
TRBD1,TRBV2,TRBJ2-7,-,TGTGCCAGCAGCTGGACAGGGTCTTACGAGCAGTACTTC,CASSWTGSYEQYF
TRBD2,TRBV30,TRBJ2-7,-,TGTGCCTGGAGACTAGCGGGAGGGCGTTACGAGCAGTACTTC,CAWRLAGGRYEQYF
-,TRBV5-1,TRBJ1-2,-,TGCGCCAGCAGCTTGGGGGGGGCTGGCTATGGCTACACCTTC,CASSLGGAGYGYTF
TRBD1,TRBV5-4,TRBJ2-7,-,TGTGCCAGCAGCTGGAAGGACAGGGGAAAACGCGAGCAGTACTTC,CASSWKDRGKREQYF
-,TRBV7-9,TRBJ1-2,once,TGTGCCAGCAGCCTCGAGGGGTTCTATGGCTACACCTTC,CASSLEGFYGYTF
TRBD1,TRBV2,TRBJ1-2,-,TGTGCCACCTCAGGACAGGCAGGTTTTGGCTACACCTTC,CATSGQAGFGYTF
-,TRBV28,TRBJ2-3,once,TGTGCCAGCAGCCGCGACTCGATCCTGGGAGATACGCAGTATTTT,CASSRDSILGDTQYF
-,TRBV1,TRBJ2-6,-,TGCACCAGCAGTATCGTCGCACAAAGTCGGGCCAACGTCCTGACTTTC,CTSSIVAQSRANVLTF
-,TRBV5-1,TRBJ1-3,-,TGCGCCAGCAGCTTCGACGGGTCCTCTGGAAACACCATATATTTT,CASSFDGSSGNTIYF
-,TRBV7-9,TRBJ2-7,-,TGTGCCAGCAGCTTAGAGCCTCGGGGCAAGACGTACGAGCAGTACTTC,CASSLEPRGKTYEQYF
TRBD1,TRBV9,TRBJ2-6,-,TGTGCCAGCAGCCCCCGTACGGGACAGGGGACGAGTGGGGCCAACGTCCTGACTTTC,CASSPRTGQGTSGANVLTF
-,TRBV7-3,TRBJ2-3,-,TGTGCCAGCAGCTTCGGACAACACACAGATACGCAGTATTTT,CASSFGQHTDTQYF
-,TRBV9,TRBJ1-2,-,TGTGCCAGCAGCGTAGTATTAGGGGGTAACTATGGCTACACCTTC,CASSVVLGGNYGYTF
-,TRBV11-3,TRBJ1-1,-,TGTGCCAGCAGCTTAGTCAGGCGTGGCACTGAAGCTTTCTTT,CASSLVRRGTEAFF
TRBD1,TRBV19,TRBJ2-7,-,TGTGCCAGTAGTAGGACAACAGGGGTGAACTACGAGCAGTACTTC,CASSRTTGVNYEQYF
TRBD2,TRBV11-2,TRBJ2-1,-,TGTGCCAGCAGCTTAGAGACTAGCGGGAGCTCCTACAATGAGCAGTTCTTC,CASSLETSGSSYNEQFF
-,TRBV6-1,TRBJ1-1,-,TGTGCCAGCAGTGAAGCCAGGCTCCCAGGCCACACTGAAGCTTTCTTT,CASSEARLPGHTEAFF
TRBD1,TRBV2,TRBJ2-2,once,TGTGCCAGCAGGGGGACAGTTCCCGGGGAGCTGTTTTTT,CASRGTVPGELFF
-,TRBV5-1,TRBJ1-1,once,TGCGCCAGCAGCTTGGGAGGGACTGGTGAAGCTTTCTTT,CASSLGGTGEAFF
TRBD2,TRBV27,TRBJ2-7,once,TGTGCCAGCAGTTTCCTCAGCGGGAGGGCCCTGGACGAGCAGTACTTC,CASSFLSGRALDEQYF
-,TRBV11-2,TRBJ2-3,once,TGTGCCAGCAGCCGCACAGATACGCAGTATTTT,CASSRTDTQYF
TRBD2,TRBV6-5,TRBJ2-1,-,TGTGCCAGCAGAGACCGTGGAGCGGGGAACAATGAGCAGTTCTTC,CASRDRGAGNNEQFF
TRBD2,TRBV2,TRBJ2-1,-,TGTGCCAGCAGTGCGGGACTAGCCGGCAATGAGCAGTTCTTC,CASSAGLAGNEQFF
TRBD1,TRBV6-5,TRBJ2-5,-,TGTGCCAGCAGTCAGGGACAGAACCAAGAGACCCAGTACTTC,CASSQGQNQETQYF
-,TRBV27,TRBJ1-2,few,TGTGCCAGCAGTCCAACAGGGTCTCATGGCTACACCTTC,CASSPTGSHGYTF
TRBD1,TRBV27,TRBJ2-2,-,TGTGCCAGCAGTTTTCGAGGACAGGGGGGAAACACCGGGGAGCTGTTTTTT,CASSFRGQGGNTGELFF
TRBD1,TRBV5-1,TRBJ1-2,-,TGCGCCAGCAGCTGGGGGACAGGGAGCTCTGGCTACACCTTC,CASSWGTGSSGYTF
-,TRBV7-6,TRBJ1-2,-,TGTGCCAGCAGCTTTGGGGGGACTGTTTTAGGTGATGGCTACACCTTC,CASSFGGTVLGDGYTF
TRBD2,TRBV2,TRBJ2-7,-,TGTGCCAGCAGGGAAGGCACTAGCGGGAGGAACGAGCAGTACTTC,CASREGTSGRNEQYF